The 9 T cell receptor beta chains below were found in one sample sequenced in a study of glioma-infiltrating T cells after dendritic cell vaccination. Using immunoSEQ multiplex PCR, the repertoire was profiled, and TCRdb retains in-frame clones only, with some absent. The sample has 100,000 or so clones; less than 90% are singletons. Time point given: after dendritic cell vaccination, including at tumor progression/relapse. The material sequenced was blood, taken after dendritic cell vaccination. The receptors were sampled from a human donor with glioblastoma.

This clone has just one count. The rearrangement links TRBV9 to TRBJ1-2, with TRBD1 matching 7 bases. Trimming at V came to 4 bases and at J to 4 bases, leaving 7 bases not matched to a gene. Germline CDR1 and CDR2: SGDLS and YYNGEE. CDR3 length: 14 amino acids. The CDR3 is CASSPRTGTYGYTF. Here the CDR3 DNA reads TGTGCCAGCAGCCCAAGGACAGGAACCTATGGCTACACCTTC.

The CDR3 reads CASSYRDHEQFF. Written as DNA, the CDR3 is TGTGCCAGCAGTTACAGGGACCATGAGCAGTTCTTC. The chain is built from TRBV27 and TRBJ2-1, with D possibly TRBD1 on 6 matching bases. The CDR3 runs 12 residues. In germline, CDR1 is MNHEY, CDR2 SMNVEV (reference sequence). The germline V and J ends were trimmed by 4 bases and 8 bases, with 9 bases remaining between them.

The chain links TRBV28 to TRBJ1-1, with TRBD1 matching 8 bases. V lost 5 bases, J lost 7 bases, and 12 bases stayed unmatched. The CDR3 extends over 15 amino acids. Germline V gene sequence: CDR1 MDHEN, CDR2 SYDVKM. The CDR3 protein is CASSRVPGGGIEAFF. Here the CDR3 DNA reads TGTGCCAGCAGTAGAGTCCCAGGGGGCGGAATTGAAGCTTTCTTT.

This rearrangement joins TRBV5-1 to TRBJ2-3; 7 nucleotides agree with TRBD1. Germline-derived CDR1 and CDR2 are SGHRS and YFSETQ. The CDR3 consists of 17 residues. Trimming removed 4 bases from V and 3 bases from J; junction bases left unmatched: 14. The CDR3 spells CASSKRQGTRGTDTQYF. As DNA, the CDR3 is TGCGCCAGCAGCAAAAGACAGGGTACCAGGGGGACAGATACGCAGTATTTT.

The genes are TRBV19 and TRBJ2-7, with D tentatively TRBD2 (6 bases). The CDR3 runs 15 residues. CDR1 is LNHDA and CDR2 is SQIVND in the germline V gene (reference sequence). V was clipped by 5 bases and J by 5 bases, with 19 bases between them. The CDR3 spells CASSPRAGYLNEQYF. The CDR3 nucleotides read TGTGCCAGTAGTCCTAGGGCGGGATATTTGAACGAGCAGTACTTC.

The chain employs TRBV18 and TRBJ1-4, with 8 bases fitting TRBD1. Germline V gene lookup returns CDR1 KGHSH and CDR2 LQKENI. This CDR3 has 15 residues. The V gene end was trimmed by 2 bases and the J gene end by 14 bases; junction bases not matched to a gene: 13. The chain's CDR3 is CASSPRGQGDPRLFF. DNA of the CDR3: TGTGCCAGCTCACCAAGAGGACAGGGAGATCCGAGGCTGTTTTTT.

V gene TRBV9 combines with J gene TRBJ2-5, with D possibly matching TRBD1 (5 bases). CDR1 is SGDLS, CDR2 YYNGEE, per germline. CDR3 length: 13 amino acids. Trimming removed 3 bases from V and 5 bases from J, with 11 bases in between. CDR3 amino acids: CASSGRGRETQYF. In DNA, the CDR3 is TGTGCCAGCAGCGGAAGGGGTCGGGAGACCCAGTACTTC.

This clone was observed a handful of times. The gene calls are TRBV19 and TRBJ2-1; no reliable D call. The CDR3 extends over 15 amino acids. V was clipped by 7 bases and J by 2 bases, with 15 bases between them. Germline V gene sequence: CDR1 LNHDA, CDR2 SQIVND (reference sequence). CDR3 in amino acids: CASTLGGPTYNEQFF. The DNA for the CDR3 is TGTGCCAGTACCCTTGGTGGGCCTACCTACAATGAGCAGTTCTTC.

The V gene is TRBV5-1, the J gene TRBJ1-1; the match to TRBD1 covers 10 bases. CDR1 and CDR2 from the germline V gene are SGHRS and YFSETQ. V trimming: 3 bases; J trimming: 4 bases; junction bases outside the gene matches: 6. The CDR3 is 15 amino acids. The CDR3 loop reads CASSWGTGEGTEAFF. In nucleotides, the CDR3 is TGCGCCAGCAGCTGGGGGACAGGGGAAGGCACTGAAGCTTTCTTT.